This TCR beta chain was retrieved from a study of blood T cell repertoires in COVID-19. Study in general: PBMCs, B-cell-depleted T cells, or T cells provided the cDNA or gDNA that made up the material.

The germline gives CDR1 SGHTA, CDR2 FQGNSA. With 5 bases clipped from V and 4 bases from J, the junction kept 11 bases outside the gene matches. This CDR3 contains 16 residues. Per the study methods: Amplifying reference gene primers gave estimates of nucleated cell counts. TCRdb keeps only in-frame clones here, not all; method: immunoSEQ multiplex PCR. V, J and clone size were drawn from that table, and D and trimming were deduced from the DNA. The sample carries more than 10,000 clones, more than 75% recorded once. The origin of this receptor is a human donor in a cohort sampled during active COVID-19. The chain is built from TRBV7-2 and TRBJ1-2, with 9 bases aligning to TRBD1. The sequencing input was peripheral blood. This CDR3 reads CASSAYTGGRGYGYTF. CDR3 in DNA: TGTGCCAGCAGCGCATACACAGGGGGCAGAGGCTATGGCTACACCTTC. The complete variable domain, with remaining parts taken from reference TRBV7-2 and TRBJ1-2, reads GAGVSQSPSNKVTEKGKDVELRCDPISGHTALYWYRQSLGQGLEFLIYFQGNSAPDKSGLPSDRFSAERTGGSVSTLTIQRTQQEDSAVYLCASSAYTGGRGYGYTFGSGTRLTVV.